The next 13 T cell receptor beta chains were all read from a single sample in a study of blood T cell repertoires in COVID-19. The repertoire was sequenced with immunoSEQ multiplex PCR; TCRdb's copy has only in-frame clones and lacks some. This sample carries 200,000 to 250,000 clones, around four fifths of them seen once, and the ten largest clones take roughly 1.9%. Source material: peripheral blood. All receptors derive from a man under 40 who had recovered from COVID-19.

The V and J genes are TRBV2 and TRBJ2-5, with TRBD1 as a possible D gene (5 bases). This CDR3 has 11 amino acids. V lost 8 bases, J lost 5 bases, and 9 bases lay in between. Looked up from germline, CDR1 is SNHLY and CDR2 is FYNNEI. The CDR3 DNA is TGTGCCAGCCAGGGCTGGGAGACCCAGTACTTC. Protein product: CASQGWETQYF.

V gene TRBV15 combines with J gene TRBJ1-1; tentative D call: TRBD1 (6 bases). Trimming took 2 bases from V and 2 from J, leaving 12 bases between them. The CDR3 sequence is 15 residues long. Germline lookup yields CDR1 LNHNV and CDR2 YYDKDF (reference sequence). DNA for the CDR3: TGTGCCACCAGCAGATCCGGGACAAGTAACACTGAAGCTTTCTTT. Translating gives CATSRSGTSNTEAFF.

This clone has just a few counts. The chain carries TRBV9 and TRBJ1-6; 10 bases align to TRBD1. CDR3 length: 14 residues. CDR1 and CDR2 from the germline V gene are SGDLS and YYNGEE. J was trimmed by 3 bases and V by 7 bases; bases with no gene match: 1. The chain's CDR3 is CASGTGDYNSPLHF. The CDR3 DNA is TGTGCCAGCGGGACAGGGGACTATAATTCACCCCTCCACTTT. Supplemented by reference TRBV9 and TRBJ1-6, the full variable domain reads DSGVTQTPKHLITATGQRVTLRCSPRSGDLSVYWYQQSLDQGLQFLIQYYNGEERAKGNILERFSAQQFPDLHSELNLSSLELGDSALYFCASGTGDYNSPLHFGNGTRLTVT.

The chain couples TRBV2 to TRBJ2-7; D call uncertain. Per germline, CDR1 SNHLY and CDR2 FYNNEI. CDR3 size: 10 residues. V dropped 7 bases and J dropped 3 bases, with 4 bases sitting between them. The CDR3 coding sequence is TGTGCCAGCACGGGCTACGAGCAGTACTTC. This codes for CASTGYEQYF.

J is TRBJ1-3 and V is TRBV28; possible D gene TRBD1, 5 bases. V was cut by 1 base and J by 0 bases, with 10 bases left in between. CDR1 and CDR2 (germline): MDHEN, SYDVKM. This CDR3 is built from 16 residues. The chain's CDR3 is CASSLSRGGSGNTIYF. CDR3 in DNA: TGTGCCAGCAGTTTATCTAGGGGCGGCTCTGGAAACACCATATATTTT. The complete variable domain, with remaining parts taken from reference TRBV28 and TRBJ1-3, reads DVKVTQSSRYLVKRTGEKVFLECVQDMDHENMFWYRQDPGLGLRLIYFSYDVKMKEKGDIPEGYSVSREKKERFSLILESASTNQTSMYLCASSLSRGGSGNTIYFGEGSWLTVV.

As to this clone: The sample has other DNA sequences that encode this CDR3 too. DNA for the CDR3: TGTGCCAGCCGAGGACAGGACTCCTACGAGCAGTACGTC. Translating gives CASRGQDSYEQYV. This chain uses TRBV27 with TRBJ2-7; 7 nucleotides line up with TRBD1. V was pared by 8 bases and J by 0 bases, with 4 bases of the junction left unmatched. This CDR3 is built from 13 residues. The germline V gene has CDR1 MNHEY and CDR2 SMNVEV (reference sequence).

The V call is TRBV28, the J call TRBJ2-3; the match to TRBD1 covers 7 bases. The length of the CDR3 is 14 residues. Germline-derived CDR1 and CDR2 are MDHEN and SYDVKM. The V gene end was trimmed by 7 bases and the J gene end by 5 bases; junction bases not matched to a gene: 9. The CDR3 bases are TGTGCCAGCACACCAGGGGGTCGGGGAGATACGCAGTATTTT. Encoded protein: CASTPGGRGDTQYF.

This clone occurred once. The chain couples TRBV28 to TRBJ2-5; D possibly corresponds to TRBD2 (5 bases). V was shortened by 6 bases and J by 2 bases, with 16 bases between the two germline ends. Germline values: CDR1 MDHEN, CDR2 SYDVKM. CDR3 size: 15 residues. The chain's CDR3 is CASRDGDVLQETQYF. The CDR3, as DNA: TGTGCCAGCAGGGACGGGGATGTCTTACAAGAGACCCAGTACTTC.

This rearrangement joins TRBV5-1 to TRBJ1-1; D is perhaps TRBD1 (5 bases). The CDR3 sequence is 14 residues long. Between the trimmed V and J ends, which lost 0 bases and 1 base, there was a span of 7 bases. In germline, CDR1 is SGHRS, CDR2 YFSETQ. CDR3 region: CASSLGQSNTEAFF. For the CDR3, the DNA is TGCGCCAGCAGCTTGGGACAGTCGAACACTGAAGCTTTCTTT.

The chain links TRBV5-1 to TRBJ1-6; D perhaps matches TRBD1 (5 bases). Trimming took 2 bases from V and 10 from J, leaving 19 bases between them. Germline V gives CDR1 SGHRS, CDR2 YFSETQ. The CDR3 length is 16 residues. CDR3 nucleotides: TGCGCCAGCAGCTTTTCGTACGGGGGTTCAGGGTCACCCCTCCACTTT. Translation: CASSFSYGGSGSPLHF.

Points on this clone: Relative to the germline gene, one junction end is altered; a read error may explain this. V and J are TRBV6-5 and TRBJ2-7; D is uncertain. The CDR3 loop spans 14 amino acids. Looked up from germline, CDR1 is MNHEY and CDR2 is SVGAGI. CDR3 coding DNA: TGTGCCAGTAGTTCGGTTCTGGTTTCCTACGAGCAGTACTTC. Its protein product is CASSSVLVSYEQYF.

This clone appeared a single time. This sequence joins TRBV5-5 and TRBJ2-1; D not certain. This CDR3 is 13 amino acids long. Trimming pared 4 bases from V and 7 bases from J, leaving 12 bases between. Germline CDR1 is SGHKS and CDR2 is YYEKEE (reference sequence). The CDR3: CASSLTRANEQFF. CDR3 nucleotides: TGTGCCAGCAGCCTCACGAGAGCGAATGAGCAGTTCTTC.

The chain uses TRBV2 and TRBJ1-5, with D perhaps TRBD1 (5 bases). Looked up from germline, CDR1 is SNHLY and CDR2 is FYNNEI. The CDR3 consists of 18 residues. The V and J ends lost 0 bases and 3 bases respectively, with 18 bases between them. The CDR3 sequence: CASSEARGGIEFNQPQHF. CDR3 bases: TGTGCCAGCAGTGAAGCGCGGGGGGGGATCGAATTCAATCAGCCCCAGCATTTT.